This T cell receptor (beta chain) originates from a study of CD8+ T cells in alopecia areata. Regarding the study as a whole: Patients showed less clear TCR sequence sharing than mice, possibly partly because of HLA diversity. Sequences from scalp samples also cover resident alphabeta T cells of normal skin. Affected lesional scalp, above all in alopecia totalis/universalis, was more clonal than normal scalp.

Once RNA had been extracted, it was reverse transcribed into cDNA to act as the sequencing template. Only in-frame clones appear in the TCRdb table, and some are missing; sequencing was by immunoSEQ multiplex PCR. The sample presents some 120,000 clones, none singletons. Concerning this clone: The antigen remains undetermined. The gene names given are mouse names. The DNA ends 4 residues before the CDR3 does, and the rest of the CDR3 is filled in from the germline J gene.

Germline CDR1 and CDR2: NSQYPW and LRSPGD (reference sequence). CDR3 length equals 16 residues. This clonotype was sampled from a C3H/HeJ mouse with alopecia areata. For the strain, the MHC haplotype given is H2-k. Sequenced sample: lesional skin. The chain carries TRBV1 and TRBJ1-4, with 10 bases that match TRBD1. The covered CDR3 bases are TGCACCTGCAGTGCAGAATCCGGACAGGGGGGCGAA. This sequence encodes CTCSAESGQGGE. The entire CDR3 is CTCSAESGQGGERLFF.